The rows below give T cell receptor beta chains drawn from one sample of a study of CD8 T cells in Susac syndrome. Using its own MiXCR run on the immunoSEQ multiplex PCR reads, TCRdb lists one record per CDR3 protein. The data hold about 25,000 distinct CDR3 sequences, with about 93% observed a single time. Sequencing input: CD8+ T cells from PBMCs. The receptors come from a human donor in good health. CDR3s include the opening cysteine and the closing phenylalanine or tryptophan. D genes are given only for firm matches. Only part of the rows carry a size: once, few, many, or a class if the clone is expanded.

clone_size j_call v_call d_call cdr3_aa cdr3_nt
. TRBJ2-5 TRBV6-5 . CASRYGLGLAETQYF TGTGCCAGCAGATACGGACTTGGACTGGCAGAGACCCAGTACTTC
. TRBJ2-7 TRBV20-1 . CSASGSGDSYEQYF TGCAGTGCTAGTGGATCTGGGGACTCCTACGAGCAGTACTTC
. TRBJ1-5 TRBV19 . CATQLTGNQPQHF TGTGCCACCCAACTTACAGGGAATCAGCCCCAGCATTTT
. TRBJ1-4 TRBV3-1 TRBD1 CASSSGTGVSTNEKLFF TGTGCCAGCAGTTCCGGGACAGGGGTATCGACTAATGAAAAACTGTTTTTT
. TRBJ2-3 TRBV9 . CASSPHRASTDTQYF TGTGCCAGCAGCCCTCACAGGGCTAGCACAGATACGCAGTATTTT
. TRBJ1-1 TRBV20-1 . CSARRGNTEAFF TGCAGTGCTAGGAGAGGGAACACTGAAGCTTTCTTT
. TRBJ2-6 TRBV4-3 . CASSQDGSSGANVLTF TGCGCCAGCAGCCAAGATGGCAGCTCTGGGGCCAACGTCCTGACTTTC
. TRBJ1-1 TRBV6-5 TRBD1 CASSYSMDWTGKNTEAFF TGTGCCAGCAGTTACTCGATGGATTGGACAGGGAAGAACACTGAAGCTTTCTTT
. TRBJ2-6 TRBV11-2 . CASSRDWGGANVLTF TGTGCCAGCAGTCGTGACTGGGGGGGGGCCAACGTCCTGACTTTC
once TRBJ1-2 TRBV27 . CASSSSMGPGRVVRLGYGYTF TGTGCCAGCAGTTCATCTATGGGCCCGGGGAGGGTAGTTCGGCTTGGCTATGGCTACACCTTC
. TRBJ1-1 TRBV19 . CASSIGAAEAFF TGTGCCAGTAGTATTGGGGCGGCTGAAGCTTTCTTT
. TRBJ2-7 TRBV20-1 TRBD1 CSASDRVYEQYF TGCAGTGCTTCGGACAGGGTTTACGAGCAGTACTTC
once TRBJ2-2 TRBV5-6 TRBD1 CASSPGQGNTGELFF TGTGCCAGCAGCCCCGGACAGGGGAACACCGGGGAGCTGTTTTTT
. TRBJ1-1 TRBV5-1 . CASSPTGADTEAFF TGCGCCAGCAGCCCCACGGGGGCCGACACTGAAGCTTTCTTT
. TRBJ2-7 TRBV2 . CASSYTSYEQYF TGTGCCAGCAGCTATACTTCCTACGAGCAGTACTTC
. TRBJ2-5 TRBV12-3/TRBV12-4 TRBD1 CASSFTGGRSQETQYF TGTGCCAGCAGTTTTACAGGGGGCCGATCACAAGAGACCCAGTACTTC
. TRBJ1-5 TRBV6-6 . CASSPGGDQPQHF TGTGCCAGCAGCCCTGGAGGCGATCAGCCCCAGCATTTT
. TRBJ2-2 TRBV9 . CASSPGVGQNTGELFF TGTGCCAGCAGCCCCGGGGTGGGGCAGAACACCGGGGAGCTGTTTTTT
. TRBJ2-7 TRBV4-3 . CASSHRVEGPYEQYF TGCGCCAGCAGCCACCGAGTGGAGGGGCCTTACGAGCAGTACTTC
. TRBJ2-1 TRBV6-2/TRBV6-3 TRBD2 CASILIPGLAIHEQFF TGTGCCAGCATCCTAATCCCGGGACTAGCTATTCATGAGCAGTTCTTC
. TRBJ2-3 TRBV15 TRBD1 CATSRAGTGDLIRTDTQYF TGTGCCACCAGCAGAGCAGGGACAGGGGATCTCATTCGCACAGATACGCAGTATTTT
once TRBJ2-3 TRBV28 . CASTPPRSVAHTDTQYF TGTGCCAGCACCCCCCCAAGGTCTGTCGCCCACACAGATACGCAGTATTTT
. TRBJ2-3 TRBV7-9 . CASSYDSGPRSSTDTQYF TGTGCCAGCAGCTACGACAGTGGGCCACGATCTAGCACAGATACGCAGTATTTT
. TRBJ1-1 TRBV4-1 . CASSLRELMNTEAFF TGCGCCAGCAGCCTGAGGGAGCTCATGAACACTGAAGCTTTCTTT
. TRBJ1-2 TRBV29-1 . CSVEDNYGYTF TGCAGCGTTGAGGACAACTATGGCTACACCTTC
. TRBJ2-3 TRBV14 TRBD2 CASSQVPAGGDTQYF TGTGCCAGCAGCCAAGTCCCAGCGGGGGGAGATACGCAGTATTTT
. TRBJ1-1 TRBV12-3/TRBV12-4 . CASSLAVHTEAFF TGTGCCAGCAGTTTGGCGGTCCACACTGAAGCTTTCTTT
. TRBJ1-6 TRBV4-3 . CASSQLYGQRDNSPLHF TGCGCCAGCAGCCAACTATACGGACAGAGGGATAATTCACCCCTCCACTTT
. TRBJ2-1 TRBV5-5 . CASSLVGGNEQFF TGTGCCAGCAGCTTGGTTGGGGGCAATGAGCAGTTCTTC
. TRBJ2-7 TRBV7-6 . CASSPHTGSYEQYF TGTGCCAGCAGCCCCCACACAGGCTCCTACGAGCAGTACTTC
. TRBJ2-1 TRBV18 TRBD1 CASSQTDRVDEQFF TGTGCCAGCTCACAGACCGACAGGGTCGATGAGCAGTTCTTC
once TRBJ1-6 TRBV12-3/TRBV12-4 . CASSGGGPNSPLHF TGTGCCAGCAGTGGGGGGGGTCCTAATTCACCCCTCCACTTT
. TRBJ1-6 TRBV29-1 . CSVEDSRDKNSPLHF TGCAGCGTTGAAGATTCTCGGGACAAAAATTCACCCCTCCACTTT
once TRBJ2-5 TRBV6-5 . CASRVRETQYF TGTGCCAGCCGCGTCAGAGAGACCCAGTACTTC
. TRBJ2-2 TRBV6-2/TRBV6-3 . CASSRPPTGSNTGELFF TGTGCCAGCAGTCGGCCTCCGACAGGTTCGAACACCGGGGAGCTGTTTTTT
. TRBJ2-7 TRBV7-6 . CASSSRRTYEQYF TGTGCCAGCAGCAGTCGCAGGACCTACGAGCAGTACTTC
. TRBJ2-7 TRBV27 . CASSFAGRRFYEQYF TGTGCCAGCAGTTTCGCGGGACGGAGATTCTACGAGCAGTACTTC
. TRBJ2-7 TRBV20-1 TRBD1 CSARSSTGGFSYEQYF TGCAGTGCTAGATCTTCAACAGGGGGCTTCTCCTACGAGCAGTACTTC
. TRBJ1-6 TRBV4-3 . CASSQDPDISYNSPLHF TGCGCCAGCAGCCAAGACCCGGACATCTCCTATAATTCACCCCTCCACTTT
. TRBJ1-4 TRBV12-3/TRBV12-4 . CASSVREAGPLEKLFF TGTGCCAGCAGTGTAAGAGAGGCGGGGCCCCTGGAAAAACTGTTTTTT
. TRBJ1-2 TRBV13 TRBD1 CASSPGQGDYGYTF TGTGCCAGCAGCCCGGGACAGGGGGACTATGGCTACACCTTC
. TRBJ2-2 TRBV6-2/TRBV6-3 . CASSYTNTGELFF TGTGCCAGCAGTTACACGAACACCGGGGAGCTGTTTTTT
. TRBJ2-7 TRBV6-1 TRBD2 CASSDRLAGPYEQYF TGTGCCAGCAGTGATCGACTAGCGGGGCCCTACGAGCAGTACTTC
. TRBJ2-1 TRBV9 TRBD1 CASSASGTGYYNEQFF TGTGCCAGCAGCGCTTCCGGGACAGGGTACTACAATGAGCAGTTCTTC
. TRBJ2-7 TRBV2 TRBD2 CASTPRDGGGARYF TGTGCCAGCACACCCCGGGATGGCGGGGGGGCCCGCTACTTC
. TRBJ1-4 TRBV10-1 TRBD1 CASSDGTGTNEKLFF TGCGCCAGCAGTGACGGGACAGGGACTAATGAAAAACTGTTTTTT
. TRBJ2-1 TRBV3-1 . CASSQGRGGADSEQFF TGTGCCAGCAGCCAAGGAAGGGGGGGCGCGGATAGTGAGCAGTTCTTC
. TRBJ2-5 TRBV12-3/TRBV12-4 . CASSPWRGSGETQYF TGTGCCAGCAGTCCCTGGCGGGGAAGCGGCGAGACCCAGTACTTC
. TRBJ2-7 TRBV5-4 . CASSLAGDLGEQYF TGTGCCAGCAGCTTGGCGGGGGACCTGGGTGAGCAGTACTTC
. TRBJ2-1 TRBV29-1 . CSASGTNAGYNEQFF TGCAGCGCATCCGGGACCAACGCTGGGTACAATGAGCAGTTCTTC
once TRBJ2-2 TRBV7-6 . CASSLAPGAIGELFF TGTGCCAGCAGCTTAGCTCCGGGGGCGATCGGGGAGCTGTTTTTT
. TRBJ1-1 TRBV19 . CASSMTDHRGAFF TGTGCCAGTAGTATGACGGACCACCGGGGAGCTTTCTTT
. TRBJ2-1 TRBV7-9 TRBD1 CASSRTGTGRNEQFF TGTGCCAGCAGCCGAACCGGGACAGGACGCAATGAGCAGTTCTTC
. TRBJ1-5 TRBV21-1 . CASRFGGRNQPQHF TGTGCCAGCAGGTTCGGGGGGAGGAATCAGCCCCAGCATTTT
. TRBJ1-6 TRBV20-1 . CSVEVVYNSPLHF TGCAGTGTGGAGGTTGTCTATAATTCACCCCTCCACTTT
. TRBJ2-7 TRBV5-1 . CASSFGGLGYEQYF TGCGCCAGCAGCTTTGGGGGGCTGGGGTACGAGCAGTACTTC